There are many counts of the clone carrying this T cell receptor beta chain. Its antigen is unidentified. The entry originates in a study of T cell repertoires in cytomegalovirus infection. About the study: The public TCR beta signatures pointed to both CMV infection and matching HLA type. The study, taken as a whole, reports: The response measured ex vivo was dominated by TCR beta clonotypes (HLA-C-restricted and CMV-specific). Carriers of CMV plus the relevant HLA were identified by cumulative public TCR beta family frequency.

CDR3 size: 13 residues. Looked up from germline, CDR1 is MNHEY and CDR2 is SVGAGI. The V end was cut by 0 bases, the J end by 10 bases, with 9 bases between. A single record per CDR3 protein comes from TCRdb applying MiXCR to the reads. The sample lists almost 300,000 distinct CDR3 sequences, around 9.6% occurring once. Sequenced sample: PBMCs. The rearrangement joins TRBV6-5 to TRBJ1-4, with D uncertain. This clonotype was sampled from a human donor in good health (CMV status not recorded). Some clones in this sample may be carry-over from other donors' samples. The CDR3 region is CASSYSPTGKLFF. CDR3 nucleotides: TGTGCCAGCAGTTACTCGCCGACGGGAAAACTGTTTTTT.